This T cell receptor beta chain was documented in a study of lung T cells in sarcoidosis with Löfgren's syndrome. Trimming cost V 1 base and J 8 bases; bases outside gene matches: 4. The CDR3 consists of 13 residues. Germline assignment: CDR1 DFQATT and CDR2 SNEGSKA (reference sequence). This clonotype has ten or more counts. TCRdb independently ran MiXCR on the reads; one entry per CDR3 protein. This table has roughly 63,000 distinct CDR3 sequences, around 21% appearing once. Sequencing was carried out using CD4+ T cells from PBMCs. This sequence originates from a human donor with sarcoidosis (Löfgren's syndrome or another form), or a control subject (not recorded which). The rearrangement uses TRBV20-1 and TRBJ2-1; 8 bases fit TRBD1. The CDR3 sequence is CSARGGQVYEQFF. In DNA form, the CDR3 reads TGCAGTGCTAGAGGGGGACAGGTCTATGAGCAGTTCTTC.